The T cell receptor beta chain described here comes from a study of shared clonotypes between healthy human individuals (dated by TCRdb to the early 2020s). A note on the overall study: The cohort included a few men and two women between 18 and 49 years of age. Per donor, three plates each were used for CD4 naive and CD4 memory, two for CD8 naive, and one for CD8 memory. To estimate repertoire size and how much clonotypes are shared between individuals, the study performed deep sequencing of blood TCR repertoires from a few healthy adults. Different laboratories and diverse techniques were used to prepare libraries and sequence TCR repertoires, to increase sequencing depth and limit assay-specific biases. Per donor, leukapheresis produced somewhere between about 0.8 and 9 billion PBMCs. What the work shows at the level of the full study, not this receptor alone: Based on pairwise subsampling, the degree of clonotype sharing among donors was expected to be affected by sequencing depth. Even with the large sequencing depth, rarefaction of the sorted-subset datasets indicated that sequencing was incomplete. The genetic and exposure-history diversity represented was limited by the small number of donors. Naive subsets generally had larger estimated clonotype richness than memory subsets. Sampling was limited to blood, and TCR repertoires in tissue likely differ from TCR repertoires in blood. Across four donors, around 5.4% of naive CD4, 3% to 3.5% of naive CD8, under 2.5% of memory CD4, and under 0.45% of memory CD8 clonotypes were shared. Clonotypes shared by all four sorted-subset donors showed higher generation probabilities than non-shared clonotypes.

Using the deep immunoSEQ assay, TCR CDR3 regions were amplified from genomic DNA by multiplex PCR. Extracted genomic DNA from each cell subset was spread evenly across all wells of several immunoSEQ 96-well plates, with each plate serving as a replicate. Each replicate PCR for sorted subsets received around 200 ng genomic DNA, equal to some 32,000 T cell genomes. The purified libraries were quantified using a Qubit 3.0 fluorometer, sized with a Bioanalyzer 2100, and then quantified again using the KAPA Library Quantification kit. Every immunoSEQ 96-well plate was sequenced on a dedicated single-read 150-cycle Illumina NextSeq 550 flow cell. Under the source paper's analysis protocol: Because the immunoSEQ output included only junctional sequences and no quality scores, the filtering could not be the same as the filtering used for full-length reads. To assign V/J genes and CDR3, sequences were annotated against IMGT germline references using PyIR, a Python wrapper for IgBLAST v1.9. Reads were removed for weak V/J assignments (E-value above 1e-6), missing CDR3, stop codons, out-of-frame junctions, or ambiguous translated residues. V3J clonotypes were defined as sequences sharing an identical inferred V gene, J gene, and CDR3 amino acid sequence. To compute the percentage overlap between repertoires, the number of shared unique clonotypes was divided by the size of the smaller repertoire. RTK rarefaction, the Chao1 estimator, and Recon v2.1 estimates of unobserved clonotypes were used to assess repertoire richness. OLGA was used to compute generation probabilities for all TCRbeta clonotypes that the gDNA method yielded from a few donors. TCRdb provides this immuneACCESS table in a form limited to in-frame rearrangements. Some clones are lacking; in checked studies, under half of them reflect an unresolved V gene, and why the rest are absent is not known. D and trimming were read from the DNA, whereas the V and J calls and clone size are those reported in that table. Counted in this sample were approximately 100,000 clones; just over 65% of them appeared once. Almost 25% of the sample is taken by the ten largest.

The V end loses 2 bases and the J end loses 8 bases, and a stretch of 16 bases separates them. CDR1 and CDR2 are drawn from the germline V gene (reference sequence): LNHDA, SQIVND. From the cysteine through the phenylalanine, the CDR3 covers 15 amino acids. Here the CDR3 DNA is all that survives: 45 bases in frame from base 1. Healthy HIV-negative adults with no recently reported acute infections or vaccinations were included as donors. Every donor was a Caucasian adult living in Nashville, Tennessee, USA. CD8 memory samples combined magnetically selected CD45RO+ cells with CCR7-negative CD45RA+ effector memory (TemRA) cells. Blood was collected by leukapheresis, and PBMCs were isolated by Ficoll-Histopaque density gradient centrifugation and then cryopreserved in liquid nitrogen vapor phase. Analytical flow cytometry was used to check the purity and quantity of each magnetically sorted T cell population. Each sorted fraction had its genomic DNA isolated and then quantified by UV absorbance on a Nanodrop 2000c.

In its sample, this clone was seen many times. There is no known antigen for this receptor. Base qualities are not provided; no much larger clone lies one nucleotide away. Input material: memory CD8+ T cells sorted from blood. This specimen's cell subset or site label, interpreted: CD45RO+ cells pooled with CCR7-negative TemRA cells. Recombination linked TRBV19 to TRBJ2-4, with the D assignment possibly TRBD1 or TRBD2, given 5 matching bases for each. The origin of this receptor is a woman between 25 and 40 years old in good health. The DNA sequence follows: TGTGCCAGTAGTATATGGAGTGGGGGTCAGGACATTCAGTACTTC. This codes for CASSIWSGGQDIQYF.